Listed below are T cell receptor beta chains from one sample, sequenced in a study of shared clonotypes between healthy human individuals. The data were produced by immunoSEQ multiplex PCR, yet TCRdb's version contains in-frame clones alone and is incomplete. The profile shows 760,000 or so clones, about 96% of them singletons. The sample comprised naive CD8+ T cells sorted from blood. The source is a man under 40 in good health. CDR3s include the opening cysteine and the closing phenylalanine or tryptophan. The order of the fields is clone size, V gene, D gene, J gene, CDR3 protein, CDR3 DNA. D genes are given only for firm matches. Part of the rows lack a size; the others show once, few, many or a class for expanded clones.

clone size: -
V gene: TRBV5-8
D gene: -
J gene: TRBJ2-3
CDR3 protein: CASSFLSADTQYF
CDR3 DNA: TGTGCCAGCAGCTTCCTTTCCGCTGATACGCAGTATTTT

clone size: -
V gene: TRBV29-1
D gene: -
J gene: TRBJ2-5
CDR3 protein: CSVDRRNRDFPYQETQYF
CDR3 DNA: TGCAGCGTTGACCGGAGGAACCGGGACTTTCCGTACCAAGAGACCCAGTACTTC

clone size: -
V gene: TRBV19
D gene: -
J gene: TRBJ1-5
CDR3 protein: CASSTQFETEKGVQPQHF
CDR3 DNA: TGTGCCAGTAGTACGCAGTTTGAGACCGAAAAAGGGGTTCAGCCCCAGCATTTT

clone size: -
V gene: TRBV6-5
D gene: -
J gene: TRBJ2-3
CDR3 protein: CASRIPATDTQYF
CDR3 DNA: TGTGCCAGCAGGATTCCGGCCACAGATACGCAGTATTTT

clone size: -
V gene: TRBV10-2
D gene: TRBD2
J gene: TRBJ2-3
CDR3 protein: CASSASSGSTDTQYF
CDR3 DNA: TGCGCCAGCAGTGCCTCTAGCGGGAGTACTGATACGCAGTATTTT

clone size: -
V gene: TRBV27
D gene: TRBD1
J gene: TRBJ1-2
CDR3 protein: CASSADRVHGYTF
CDR3 DNA: TGTGCCAGCAGTGCGGACAGGGTGCATGGCTACACCTTC

clone size: -
V gene: TRBV14
D gene: -
J gene: TRBJ2-7
CDR3 protein: CASSPLWSSYEQYF
CDR3 DNA: TGTGCCAGCAGCCCCCTCTGGAGCTCCTACGAGCAGTACTTC

clone size: once
V gene: TRBV4-3
D gene: -
J gene: TRBJ2-5
CDR3 protein: CASSQDKGGETQYF
CDR3 DNA: TGCGCCAGCAGCCAAGATAAAGGAGGGGAGACCCAGTACTTC

clone size: -
V gene: TRBV7-2
D gene: -
J gene: TRBJ1-1
CDR3 protein: CASRTGIRNTEAFF
CDR3 DNA: TGTGCCAGCAGAACAGGGATTAGGAACACTGAAGCTTTCTTT

clone size: -
V gene: TRBV14
D gene: -
J gene: TRBJ2-7
CDR3 protein: CASSQGPGVKHYEQYF
CDR3 DNA: TGTGCCAGCAGCCAAGGTCCGGGCGTTAAACACTACGAGCAGTACTTC

clone size: -
V gene: TRBV28
D gene: -
J gene: TRBJ1-2
CDR3 protein: CASSMDRGGGYTF
CDR3 DNA: TGTGCCAGCAGCATGGACAGAGGTGGTGGCTACACCTTC

clone size: -
V gene: TRBV28
D gene: TRBD1
J gene: TRBJ1-4
CDR3 protein: CASSFTGGFEKLFF
CDR3 DNA: TGTGCCAGCAGTTTTACAGGGGGCTTTGAAAAACTGTTTTTT

clone size: -
V gene: TRBV15
D gene: -
J gene: TRBJ2-7
CDR3 protein: CATSGRALNYEQYF
CDR3 DNA: TGTGCCACCAGCGGACGGGCTCTCAACTACGAGCAGTACTTC

clone size: -
V gene: TRBV21-1
D gene: -
J gene: TRBJ1-5
CDR3 protein: CASTGAVTYSNQPQHF
CDR3 DNA: TGTGCCAGCACAGGGGCGGTTACCTATAGCAATCAGCCCCAGCATTTT

clone size: -
V gene: TRBV7-6
D gene: TRBD1
J gene: TRBJ2-7
CDR3 protein: CASSTSGGTGGEQYF
CDR3 DNA: TGTGCCAGCAGCACCTCGGGCGGGACAGGGGGCGAGCAGTACTTC

clone size: once
V gene: TRBV9
D gene: TRBD2
J gene: TRBJ2-7
CDR3 protein: CASSVSGGYEQYF
CDR3 DNA: TGTGCCAGCAGCGTGTCGGGGGGCTACGAGCAGTACTTC

clone size: -
V gene: TRBV4-1
D gene: -
J gene: TRBJ2-7
CDR3 protein: CASSQAGPPYEQYF
CDR3 DNA: TGCGCCAGCAGCCAAGCAGGACCCCCCTACGAGCAGTACTTC

clone size: -
V gene: TRBV13
D gene: -
J gene: TRBJ1-2
CDR3 protein: CASSDGTPYGYTF
CDR3 DNA: TGTGCCAGCAGCGATGGGACGCCCTATGGCTACACCTTC

clone size: -
V gene: TRBV7-6
D gene: TRBD1
J gene: TRBJ2-2
CDR3 protein: CASSLGPGQGNTGELFF
CDR3 DNA: TGTGCCAGCAGCTTAGGTCCGGGACAGGGGAACACCGGGGAGCTGTTTTTT

clone size: -
V gene: TRBV10-2
D gene: -
J gene: TRBJ2-5
CDR3 protein: CATLIGETQYF
CDR3 DNA: TGCGCCACCCTCATTGGAGAGACCCAGTACTTC

clone size: -
V gene: TRBV7-8
D gene: TRBD2
J gene: TRBJ2-5
CDR3 protein: CASSTSGIETQYF
CDR3 DNA: TGTGCCAGCAGCACTAGCGGGATAGAGACCCAGTACTTC

clone size: -
V gene: TRBV29-1
D gene: -
J gene: TRBJ1-5
CDR3 protein: CSATMGGGPNQPQHF
CDR3 DNA: TGCAGCGCCACCATGGGGGGGGGCCCCAATCAGCCCCAGCATTTT

clone size: -
V gene: TRBV7-8
D gene: -
J gene: TRBJ2-7
CDR3 protein: CASSFDGQKSSYEQYF
CDR3 DNA: TGTGCCAGCAGCTTCGACGGTCAGAAAAGCTCCTACGAGCAGTACTTC

clone size: -
V gene: TRBV7-8
D gene: TRBD1
J gene: TRBJ2-2
CDR3 protein: CASSSRQGDTGELFF
CDR3 DNA: TGTGCCAGCAGCTCGCGCCAGGGGGATACCGGGGAGCTGTTTTTT

clone size: once
V gene: TRBV29-1
D gene: TRBD2
J gene: TRBJ2-2
CDR3 protein: CSVTSGTGELFF
CDR3 DNA: TGCAGCGTCACTAGCGGGACCGGGGAGCTGTTTTTT

clone size: -
V gene: TRBV6-1
D gene: TRBD2
J gene: TRBJ2-5
CDR3 protein: CASKKGGRGETQYF
CDR3 DNA: TGTGCCAGCAAAAAGGGCGGGAGAGGAGAGACCCAGTACTTC

clone size: -
V gene: TRBV14
D gene: -
J gene: TRBJ2-1
CDR3 protein: CASSQDRSGRLPYNEQFF
CDR3 DNA: TGTGCCAGCAGCCAAGATAGGAGCGGTAGACTCCCCTACAATGAGCAGTTCTTC

clone size: -
V gene: TRBV7-6
D gene: -
J gene: TRBJ2-3
CDR3 protein: CASSLGGITDTQYF
CDR3 DNA: TGTGCCAGCAGCTTAGGCGGAATCACAGATACGCAGTATTTT

clone size: -
V gene: TRBV7-8
D gene: -
J gene: TRBJ2-3
CDR3 protein: CASSLPGGTDTQYF
CDR3 DNA: TGTGCCAGCAGCTTACCGGGGGGCACAGATACGCAGTATTTT

clone size: -
V gene: TRBV28
D gene: -
J gene: TRBJ2-5
CDR3 protein: CASSSAETQYF
CDR3 DNA: TGTGCCAGCAGTTCCGCAGAGACCCAGTACTTC

clone size: once
V gene: TRBV27
D gene: TRBD1
J gene: TRBJ2-7
CDR3 protein: CASSLSPGQGLYEQYF
CDR3 DNA: TGTGCCAGCAGTTTATCCCCGGGACAGGGATTATACGAGCAGTACTTC

clone size: -
V gene: TRBV14
D gene: -
J gene: TRBJ1-2
CDR3 protein: CASSQIGTGYGYTF
CDR3 DNA: TGTGCCAGCAGCCAAATAGGGACGGGCTATGGCTACACCTTC